The 22 T cell receptor beta chains below all came from one sample that was sequenced in a study of T cell changes during pregnancy in multiple sclerosis. Data came from immunoSEQ multiplex PCR; TCRdb stores just in-frame clones and leaves some out. The sample shows some 24,000 clones, approximately 86% of them seen only once. The sequenced sample was CD4+ T cells from peripheral blood mononuclear cells, obtained in the second trimester of pregnancy. Receptors were obtained from a female donor in good health, enrolled as a control in a pregnancy study.

V gene TRBV7-2 combines with J gene TRBJ2-7, with TRBD1 identical over 7 bases. The CDR3 sequence is 16 residues long. The germline gives CDR1 SGHTA, CDR2 FQGNSA. With V trimmed by 1 base and J by 6 bases, 12 bases remained unmatched. The CDR3 is CASSLEGWQGDLEQYF. In nucleotides, the CDR3 is TGTGCCAGCAGCTTAGAAGGTTGGCAGGGGGACCTCGAGCAGTACTTC.

The chain joins TRBV6-1 to TRBJ2-7, with TRBD1 matching 9 bases. From germline, CDR1 is MNHNS and CDR2 SASEGT. V was clipped by 6 bases and J by 2 bases; unmatched bases: 5. This CDR3 spans 14 amino acids. The DNA for the CDR3 is TGTGCCAGCAGAGGACAGGGGATGACCTACGAGCAGTACTTC. Its protein product is CASRGQGMTYEQYF.

This rearrangement joins TRBV7-2 to TRBJ2-7, with 12 bases fitting TRBD2. This CDR3 comprises 16 residues. From germline, CDR1 is SGHTA and CDR2 FQGNSA. After removal of 5 bases from V and 0 bases from J, the junction contained 5 bases not matched to a gene. CDR3 in DNA: TGTGCCAGCAGCGTATCTAGCGGGGGGGCCTCCTACGAGCAGTACTTC. Translation gives CASSVSSGGASYEQYF. Full variable domain (outside the CDR3, taken from reference TRBV7-2 and TRBJ2-7): GAGVSQSPSNKVTEKGKDVELRCDPISGHTALYWYRQSLGQGLEFLIYFQGNSAPDKSGLPSDRFSAERTGGSVSTLTIQRTQQEDSAVYLCASSVSSGGASYEQYFGPGTRLTVT.

This sequence joins TRBV5-1 and TRBJ2-3; possible D gene TRBD2, 6 bases. CDR1 is SGHRS, CDR2 YFSETQ, per germline. The CDR3 covers 15 residues. Trimming removed 5 bases at V and 0 bases at J, with 13 bases between. As DNA, the CDR3 is TGCGCCAGCAGTCCACTGGGGACTAGCACAGATACGCAGTATTTT. It yields the protein CASSPLGTSTDTQYF.

CDR3 nucleotide sequence: TGTGCCAGCAGTGGGAGGGACAGGGGGTCTTTCGGCTGGACTAATGAAAAACTGTTTTTT. Encoded protein: CASSGRDRGSFGWTNEKLFF. The J gene is TRBJ1-4, the V gene TRBV28; 11 bases map to TRBD1. Looked up from germline, CDR1 is MDHEN and CDR2 is SYDVKM. The V segment lost 5 bases and the J segment 2 bases; nucleotides outside the gene matches: 16. The CDR3 is 20 residues long.

The CDR3, as DNA: TGTGCCAGCAGCACTGTTTCTGGAAACACCATATATTTT. Protein sequence: CASSTVSGNTIYF. V is TRBV5-6 and J is TRBJ1-3; no firm D call. CDR1 and CDR2 (germline): SGHDT, YYEEEE. This CDR3 contains 13 residues. The germline V and J ends were trimmed by 4 bases and 1 base, with 6 bases remaining between them.

The chain has TRBV9 and TRBJ1-6, with 9 positions matching TRBD1. Germline V CDR1 and CDR2: SGDLS, YYNGEE. CDR3 length: 14 residues. The V segment lost 2 bases and the J segment 8 bases; nucleotides outside the gene matches: 2. CDR3 sequence (DNA): TGTGCCAGCAGCGTCGGGACAGGGTATTCACCCCTCCACTTT. Amino acid sequence: CASSVGTGYSPLHF.

V gene TRBV18 combines with J gene TRBJ1-1; TRBD1 agrees at 8 bases. After removal of 4 bases from V and 7 bases from J, the junction contained 8 bases not matched to a gene. The length of the CDR3 is 14 residues. Germline assignment: CDR1 KGHSH and CDR2 LQKENI. The CDR3 here is CASSQGTGSNEAFF. The CDR3 region has the DNA TGTGCCAGCTCACAGGGGACAGGCTCGAATGAAGCTTTCTTT.

The V call is TRBV11-2, the J call TRBJ2-1; 10 bases are shared with TRBD2. The trim removed 3 bases at V and 5 bases at J, leaving 16 bases unmatched. CDR1 is SGHAT and CDR2 is FQNNGV in the germline V gene. The CDR3 sequence is 19 residues long. The CDR3 nucleotides read TGTGCCAGCAGCTTTGATGTTAATAGCGGGGGGCCCGCCGACAATGAGCAGTTCTTC. This sequence encodes CASSFDVNSGGPADNEQFF.

This CDR3 reads CASSPSPLAGSGELFF. The CDR3 DNA reads TGTGCCAGCAGCCCTAGTCCTCTAGCGGGGTCCGGGGAGCTGTTTTTT. This sequence joins TRBV7-3 and TRBJ2-2; 9 bases match TRBD2. J lost 6 bases, V lost 5 bases, and 10 bases had no gene match. This CDR3 has 16 amino acids. Germline CDR1 and CDR2: SGHTA and FQGTGA. Supplemented by reference TRBV7-3 and TRBJ2-2, the full variable domain reads GAGVSQTPSNKVTEKGKYVELRCDPISGHTALYWYRQSLGQGPEFLIYFQGTGAADDSGLPNDRFFAVRPEGSVSTLKIQRTERGDSAVYLCASSPSPLAGSGELFFGEGSRLTVL.

The chain is built from TRBV28 and TRBJ1-6; weak D call: TRBD1 (5 bases). The germline V gene has CDR1 MDHEN and CDR2 SYDVKM. V was pared by 7 bases and J by 5 bases, with 15 bases between. The CDR3 totals 15 residues. The CDR3 here is CASKSTLGDNSPLHF. The CDR3 DNA reads as TGTGCCAGCAAATCTACCTTAGGGGATAATTCACCCCTCCACTTT. Combining the CDR3 with reference TRBV28 and TRBJ1-6 gives the whole variable domain DVKVTQSSRYLVKRTGEKVFLECVQDMDHENMFWYRQDPGLGLRLIYFSYDVKMKEKGDIPEGYSVSREKKERFSLILESASTNQTSMYLCASKSTLGDNSPLHFGNGTRLTVT.

The V call is TRBV4-2, the J call TRBJ2-2; the match to TRBD2 covers 12 bases. The CDR3 runs 16 residues. The germline V gene encodes CDR1 LGHNA and CDR2 YNFKEQ. V lost 5 bases and J lost 5; bases outside the gene matches: 6. CDR3 sequence reads: CASSALAGGGTGELFF. Here the CDR3 DNA reads TGTGCCAGCAGCGCACTAGCGGGGGGAGGTACCGGGGAGCTGTTTTTT.

The rearrangement uses TRBV9 and TRBJ1-6, with 11 bases matching TRBD1. The length of the CDR3 is 14 residues. The germline gives CDR1 SGDLS, CDR2 YYNGEE. V shed 0 bases and J 10 bases; nucleotides not matched to a gene: 0. The DNA for the CDR3 is TGTGCCAGCAGCGTAGGGACAGGGGGCTCACCCCTCCACTTT. Amino acid sequence: CASSVGTGGSPLHF.

V and J are TRBV21-1 and TRBJ2-7; TRBD2 is the table's D call and was not checked against the DNA. TRBV21-1 is a pseudogene. The CDR3 is made up of 13 amino acids. CDR3 protein: CASSKAGGAGDPF. The CDR3 DNA follows: TGTGCCAGCAGCAAAGCGGGGGGAGCGGGAGACCCTTTC.

The sample holds one count of this clone. The V gene is TRBV7-8, the J gene TRBJ2-7; 13 nucleotides line up with TRBD2. The germline V gene has CDR1 SGHVS and CDR2 FQNEAQ. The CDR3 totals 14 residues. With V trimmed by 4 bases and J by 3 bases, 0 bases remained unmatched. CDR3 sequence reads: CASSWTSGSYEQYF. The CDR3, as DNA: TGTGCCAGCAGCTGGACTAGCGGGAGCTACGAGCAGTACTTC.

CDR3 coding DNA: TGTGCCAGCAGCTTAACGGGGCGGGACCGGATGAATGAGCAGTTCTTC. Its translation: CASSLTGRDRMNEQFF. This chain uses TRBV7-3 with TRBJ2-1, with D possibly matching TRBD2 (6 bases). CDR3 length: 16 residues. Germline V CDR1 and CDR2: SGHTA, FQGTGA. The V end was cut by 0 bases, the J end by 7 bases, with 16 bases between.

This sequence joins TRBV30 and TRBJ1-4, with a possible D match to TRBD1 (5 bases). The CDR3 totals 16 residues. Germline V CDR1 and CDR2: GTSNPN, SVGIG (reference sequence). V gave up 0 bases and J gave up 5 bases, with 16 bases separating them. Here the CDR3 DNA reads TGTGCCTGGAGTGTACGAGGTCGTCGGGGGAATGAAAAACTGTTTTTT. As protein: CAWSVRGRRGNEKLFF.

As concerns this clone: Distinct nucleotide sequences in the sample also encode this CDR3. V is TRBV7-9 and J is TRBJ2-5, with 7 positions matching TRBD1. The CDR3 spans 14 residues. V shed 5 bases and J 4 bases; nucleotides not matched to a gene: 7. Per the germline V gene, CDR1 is SEHNR and CDR2 is FQNEAQ (reference sequence). The CDR3 DNA sequence: TGTGCCAGCAGCCCCCGAACAGGGGTAGAGACCCAGTACTTC. Protein sequence: CASSPRTGVETQYF.

CDR3 loop: CASSQDGSGDTEAFF. In nucleotides, the CDR3 is TGCGCCAGCAGCCAAGATGGGAGCGGGGACACTGAAGCTTTCTTT. V and J are TRBV4-3 and TRBJ1-1; D remains ambiguous. The CDR3 totals 15 residues. V lost 0 bases, J lost 3 bases, and 11 bases lay in between. CDR1 LGHNA and CDR2 YSLEER come from the germline V gene.

This chain connects TRBV7-6 to TRBJ1-5, with TRBD1 identical over 9 bases. With V trimmed by 5 bases and J by 3 bases, 2 bases remained unmatched. The germline V gene encodes CDR1 SGHVS and CDR2 FNYEAQ. This CDR3 contains 14 residues. The CDR3 region has the DNA TGTGCCAGCAGCGGGGACAGGGCCAATCAGCCCCAGCATTTT. Its translation: CASSGDRANQPQHF.

The chain uses TRBV5-5 and TRBJ1-1; possibly TRBD1 for D (5 bases). This CDR3 region has 15 residues. Germline V gene data show CDR1 as SGHKS and CDR2 as YYEKEE (reference sequence). The V end was cut by 0 bases, the J end by 0 bases, with 9 bases between. The CDR3 reads CASSLAAGLNTEAFF. In DNA, the CDR3 is TGTGCCAGCAGCTTGGCGGCAGGGCTGAACACTGAAGCTTTCTTT.

The chain is built from TRBV18 and TRBJ2-5, with TRBD2 matching 12 bases. J was trimmed by 4 bases and V by 3 bases; bases with no gene match: 6. This CDR3 spans 16 amino acids. Germline V lookup: CDR1 KGHSH, CDR2 LQKENI. CDR3: CASSPASLAGGETQYF. The CDR3 region has the DNA TGTGCCAGCTCACCTGCCTCACTAGCGGGGGGAGAGACCCAGTACTTC.